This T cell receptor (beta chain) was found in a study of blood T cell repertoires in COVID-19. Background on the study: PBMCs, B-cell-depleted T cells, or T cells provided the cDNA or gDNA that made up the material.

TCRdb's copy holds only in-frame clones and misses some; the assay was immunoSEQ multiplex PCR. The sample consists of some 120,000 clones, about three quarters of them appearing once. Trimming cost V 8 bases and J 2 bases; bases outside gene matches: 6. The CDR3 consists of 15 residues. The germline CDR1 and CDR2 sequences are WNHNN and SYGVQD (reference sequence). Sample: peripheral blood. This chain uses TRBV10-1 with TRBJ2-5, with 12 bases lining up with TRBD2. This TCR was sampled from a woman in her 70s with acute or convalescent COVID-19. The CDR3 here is CASSSGLAGQETQYF. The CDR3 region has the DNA TGCGCCAGCTCTTCCGGACTAGCGGGACAAGAGACCCAGTACTTC.